This TCR beta chain comes out of a study of T cells in narcolepsy. Study summary: Patients with NT1 or NT2 and healthy control donors were enrolled. General study results and limits: No autoreactive T cell clone sequences appeared in some memory CD4+ repertoires. Blood of same and different patients, but not healthy controls, reportedly held recurring autoreactive clonotypes. Autoreactive HCRT-specific and TRIB2-specific clonotypes were marked in same-patient CSF-versus-blood CD4+ comparisons.

The protocol was immunoSEQ multiplex PCR, while the TCRdb copy is restricted to in-frame clones and leaves out a portion. The sample has some 30,000 clones, 80% to 90% seen once; the top ten hold around 0.92%. As for this clone: What it binds is not known.

The receptor was derived from a human donor in good health. Source material: memory (CD45RA-) CD4+ T cells from blood.

Here the CDR3 DNA reads TGTGCCAGTAGTTGGGGGAACACTGAAGCTTTCTTT. This sequence encodes CASSWGNTEAFF. The chain carries TRBV19 and TRBJ1-1; D remains ambiguous. Germline V lookup: CDR1 LNHDA, CDR2 SQIVND (reference sequence). V was cut by 5 bases and J by 1 base, with 5 bases left in between. The CDR3 covers 12 residues.